The following is a TCR beta chain sequence with its context. In its sample, this clone was seen a few times. Which antigen it targets is not known. No much larger clonotype is one base removed from it; base qualities were not supplied. CDR1 MDHEN and CDR2 SYDVKM were looked up in the germline V gene. V is reduced by 8 bases and J by 2 bases, leaving a spacing of 18 bases between them. From its cysteine to its phenylalanine, the CDR3 spans 15 amino acids. Just CDR3 DNA is preserved here, 45 bases in frame from base 1. Receptor amplification or capture employed the immunoSEQ multiplex PCR assay. For most patients, genomic DNA was isolated with the Qiagen DNeasy Blood and Tissue Kit and shipped frozen to Adaptive Biotechnologies for TCR sequencing. For most patients, high-throughput TCR-beta CDR3 sequencing of genomic DNA was performed by Adaptive Biotechnologies. As for the original processing: TCR sequencing data were retrieved from Adaptive's ImmunoSEQ software for some 19 patients, whereas three other patients were processed with MiXCR and VDJtools. To correct CD4 versus CD8 sorting errors, any sequence found in both subsets at a frequency ratio below 5:1 was removed. Because the origin of CDR3 nucleotide sequences shared between donor and recipient could not be assigned, those sequences were removed. Alloreactive clones required at least 2-fold expansion over unstimulated cells and minimum CFSE-low frequency of 0.002% (template counts) or 0.001% (read counts). Clones were considered mappable if detected in sequenced pre-transplant spleen, lymph node, or MLR CFSE-low populations of the donor or recipient. The cumulative frequency of alloreactive clones was calculated as a percentage of all sequences, weighted by copy number. Entries here come from immuneACCESS through TCRdb and include only in-frame sequences with V and J called. Some clones fail to appear in such tables; in the studies checked, an unresolved V gene covers under half of the shortfall, and the cause of the remainder is unknown. V, J and clone size derive from that table, while D and trimming were established from the DNA sequence. In this sample the table shows roughly 34,000 clones, 94% of which occur a single time. Over 0.2% of the sample belongs to the ten largest clones.

These data are taken from a study of graft-versus-host responses after intestinal transplantation (TCRdb year 2021). Concerning the study at large: The transplants that recipients got were multivisceral, liver-intestinal, or isolated intestinal. Instead of going to the commercial service, samples from a few later patients were sequenced in-house on an Illumina MiSeq and processed with MiXCR. Of the 20 to 30 intestinal transplant recipients enrolled in the cohort, one of whom was a retransplant, a few patients without pretransplant specimens were excluded. Alloreactive clones were identified by sequencing pre-transplant mixed lymphocyte reaction products and comparing them with unstimulated pre-transplant donor and recipient T cells. Bulk TCR-beta CDR3 sequencing was used to track graft-versus-host and host-versus-graft alloreactive T cell clones in the graft, circulation and bone marrow after intestinal transplantation. Anti-thymocyte globulin induction was given to all recipients, followed by maintenance tacrolimus and steroids for approximately 3 years. Donor T cell macrochimerism was defined as a peak of at least 4% donor T cells among recipient peripheral blood mononuclear cells. The paper's findings and limits, for the study overall: GvH clones were found in recipient bone marrow, and some of the GvH clones appeared earlier in ileal mucosa or blood, which is consistent with an intestinal mucosal origin. The conclusions were limited by the relatively low number and heterogeneity of the intestinal transplant patients. In the allografts of patients with donor T cell macrochimerism, GvH to HvG T cell clonal ratios were high. Early after transplant, peak levels of circulating GvH clones were associated with declines in HvG clones.

The intended sense of this specimen's time point label: cells obtained before transplantation from donor or recipient. CD3+CD4+ and CD3+CD8+ populations were FACS-sorted from unstimulated pre-transplant donor and recipient cells taken from spleen or lymph nodes. This receptor chain uses TRBV28 and TRBJ1-2; TRBD1 is possibly the D segment (5 matching bases). Material: unstimulated CD4+ T cells sorted from spleen or lymph node cells, obtained before transplant. This clonotype originated in a human donor who was the organ donor for an intestinal transplant. The nucleotides read TGTGCCAGCCTGGGTCGGGAGGGGCGAAACTATGGCTACACCTTC. This encodes CASLGREGRNYGYTF.